This T cell receptor beta chain was identified in a study of blood T cells in healthy people across ages. Sample-barcoded 5' priming and a J-beta primer mix drove a second PCR of roughly 6 to 12 cycles. TCRdb re-analysed the 5' RACE reads in MiXCR, keeping a single row per CDR3 protein. The repertoire holds roughly 700,000 distinct CDR3 sequences, 32% seen once, with less than 20% in the top ten. The CDR3 spans 12 residues. The germline V and J ends were trimmed by 0 bases and 9 bases, with 9 bases remaining between them. The germline CDR1 and CDR2 sequences are DFQATT and SNEGSKA (reference sequence).

The receptor's source is a woman of 80 years or more in good health. Specimen: blood. This chain links TRBV20-1 with TRBJ2-1; D could derive from TRBD1 or TRBD2 (5 bases each). The CDR3 is CSARDRGVEQFF. CDR3 DNA: TGCAGTGCTAGAGATCGAGGGGTTGAGCAGTTCTTC.